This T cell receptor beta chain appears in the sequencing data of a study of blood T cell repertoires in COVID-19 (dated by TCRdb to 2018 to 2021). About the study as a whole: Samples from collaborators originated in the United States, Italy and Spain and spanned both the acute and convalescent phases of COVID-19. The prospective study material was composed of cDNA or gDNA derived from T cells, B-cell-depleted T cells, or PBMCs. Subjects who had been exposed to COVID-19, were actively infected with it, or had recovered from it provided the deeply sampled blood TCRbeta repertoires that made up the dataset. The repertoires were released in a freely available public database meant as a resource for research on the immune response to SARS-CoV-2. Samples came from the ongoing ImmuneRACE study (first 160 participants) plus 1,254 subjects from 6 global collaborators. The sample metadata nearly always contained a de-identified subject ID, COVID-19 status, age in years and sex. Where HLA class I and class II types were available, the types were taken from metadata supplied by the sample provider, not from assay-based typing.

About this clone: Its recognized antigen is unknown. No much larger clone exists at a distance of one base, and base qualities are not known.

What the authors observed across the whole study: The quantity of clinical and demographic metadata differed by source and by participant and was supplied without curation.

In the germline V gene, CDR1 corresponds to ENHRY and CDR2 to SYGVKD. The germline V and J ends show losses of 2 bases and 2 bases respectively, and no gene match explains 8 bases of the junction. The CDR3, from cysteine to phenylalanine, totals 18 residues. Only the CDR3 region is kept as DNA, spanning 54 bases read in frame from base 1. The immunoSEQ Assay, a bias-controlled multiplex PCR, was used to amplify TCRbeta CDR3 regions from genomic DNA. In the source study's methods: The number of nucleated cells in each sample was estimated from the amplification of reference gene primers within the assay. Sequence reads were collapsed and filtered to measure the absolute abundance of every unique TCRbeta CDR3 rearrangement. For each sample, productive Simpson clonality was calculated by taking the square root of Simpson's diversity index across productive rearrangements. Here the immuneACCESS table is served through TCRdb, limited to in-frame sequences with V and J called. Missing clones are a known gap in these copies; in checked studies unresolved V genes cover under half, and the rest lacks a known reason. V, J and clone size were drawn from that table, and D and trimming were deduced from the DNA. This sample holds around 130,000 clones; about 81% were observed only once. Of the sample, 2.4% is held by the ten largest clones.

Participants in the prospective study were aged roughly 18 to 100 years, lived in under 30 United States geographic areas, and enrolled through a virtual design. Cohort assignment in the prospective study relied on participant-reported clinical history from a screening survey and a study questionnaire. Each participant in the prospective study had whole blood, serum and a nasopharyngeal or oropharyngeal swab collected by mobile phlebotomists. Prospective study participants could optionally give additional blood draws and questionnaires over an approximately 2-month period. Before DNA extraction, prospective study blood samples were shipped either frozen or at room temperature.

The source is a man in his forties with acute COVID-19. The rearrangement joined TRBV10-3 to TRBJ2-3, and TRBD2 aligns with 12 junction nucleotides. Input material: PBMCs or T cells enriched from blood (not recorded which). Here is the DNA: TGTGCCATCAGTGAGATGGCGACTAGCGGGGGCCTCACAGATACGCAGTATTTT. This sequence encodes CAISEMATSGGLTDTQYF.